A selection of T cell receptor beta chains follows, all from one sample in a study of blood T cell repertoires in COVID-19. Only in-frame clones appear in the TCRdb table, and some are missing; sequencing was by immunoSEQ multiplex PCR. Of 290,000 or so clones listed, about 88% are singletons. Sequenced input: peripheral blood. Every receptor here comes from a man in his 70s with acute or convalescent COVID-19. Both conserved end residues are part of each CDR3. A D gene is named only where the DNA matches it firmly. Size is stated for part of the rows, as once, few or many counts, or as a class when the clone is expanded.

d_gene	v_gene	abundance	j_gene	CDR3nt	CDR3aa
NA	TRBV7-2	NA	TRBJ1-5	TGTGCCAGCAGCTTATTCCCGGCAGGGAACAATCAGCCCCAGCATTTT	CASSLFPAGNNQPQHF
NA	TRBV14	NA	TRBJ2-5	TGTGCCAGCAGCGCAGGTTTCGGGACCCAGTACTTC	CASSAGFGTQYF
TRBD1	TRBV7-2	NA	TRBJ1-4	TGTGCCAGCAGCCTATCCGGCAGGGGGCATGAAAAACTGTTTTTT	CASSLSGRGHEKLFF
NA	TRBV19	NA	TRBJ1-2	TGTGCCAGTAGTATGAGTCCCCATGGCTACACCTTC	CASSMSPHGYTF
NA	TRBV14	NA	TRBJ1-2	TGTGCCAGCAGCCAAGACAGGGGCTATGGCTACACCTTC	CASSQDRGYGYTF
NA	TRBV11-2	NA	TRBJ2-5	TGTGCCAGCAGCTTAGCGGGGAGAGGGGAGACCCAGTACTTC	CASSLAGRGETQYF
TRBD2	TRBV28	NA	TRBJ2-1	TGTGCCAGCAGTTTCGACTCATTTGAAGGGGAGGGTTGGTTCTTC	CASSFDSFEGEGWFF
NA	TRBV15	NA	TRBJ2-3	TGTGCCACCAGCAGAGGGCAGAGCACAGATACGCAGTATTTT	CATSRGQSTDTQYF
NA	TRBV5-4	once	TRBJ2-5	TGTGCCAGCAGCGATAAGACTGGCGCCCAAGAGACCCAGTACTTC	CASSDKTGAQETQYF
NA	TRBV7-2	NA	TRBJ2-3	TGTGCCAGCAGCTTAGTTGCTAACCCGGGGTCGGATACGCAGTATTTT	CASSLVANPGSDTQYF
NA	TRBV28	NA	TRBJ1-5	TGTGCCAGCAGTTCGCTCAGAAGAATTAGCAATCAGCCCCAGCATTTT	CASSSLRRISNQPQHF
TRBD1	TRBV2	NA	TRBJ2-1	TGTGCCAGCAGTGAAGAGACAGGGGGCGGGGAGTTCTTC	CASSEETGGGEFF
NA	TRBV27	once	TRBJ1-1	TGTGCCAGCAGTTTGTCTGGGGCCAGCAGTGTTGAAGCTTTCTTT	CASSLSGASSVEAFF
TRBD2	TRBV18	NA	TRBJ2-5	TGTGCCAGCTCACCGTATACCGGGACTAGCGGAGAGACCCAGTACTTC	CASSPYTGTSGETQYF
TRBD1	TRBV2	NA	TRBJ1-2	TGTGCCAGCAGTGAGCAGGGGGTGGGGATCTATGGCTACACCTTC	CASSEQGVGIYGYTF
NA	TRBV30	NA	TRBJ2-5	TGTGCCTGGAGTGTAGTCGGGTTGGGGACCCAGTACTTC	CAWSVVGLGTQYF
TRBD2	TRBV19	NA	TRBJ2-1	TGTGCCAGTCGGAGAGCGGGACCATTCTCCTACAATGAGCAGTTCTTC	CASRRAGPFSYNEQFF
NA	TRBV28	NA	TRBJ2-2	TGTGCCAGCACCTCCTTCACCGGGGAGCTGTTTTTT	CASTSFTGELFF
TRBD1	TRBV19	NA	TRBJ2-3	TGTGCCAGTACCCAGGGGGCCAGTCGGACAGATACGCAGTATTTT	CASTQGASRTDTQYF
NA	TRBV4-1	NA	TRBJ2-1	TGCGCCAGCAGCCAAGGTGCCGAGTACAATGAGCAGTTCTTC	CASSQGAEYNEQFF
TRBD2	TRBV19	NA	TRBJ2-3	TGTGCCAGTACCCAAAACGGCCGGGGGGGCGTAGATACGCAGTATTTT	CASTQNGRGGVDTQYF
NA	TRBV28	NA	TRBJ1-1	TGTGCCAGCATCAAAGGGACATACCCCACTGAAGCTTTCTTT	CASIKGTYPTEAFF
NA	TRBV6-2/TRBV6-3	NA	TRBJ2-5	TGTGCCAGCAGTTATCCCATGGCAGAGACCCAGTACTTC	CASSYPMAETQYF
NA	TRBV6-2/TRBV6-3	NA	TRBJ1-2	TGTGCCAGCAGTTCAGGGATGAACTATGGCTACACCTTC	CASSSGMNYGYTF
NA	TRBV18	NA	TRBJ1-5	TGTGCCAGCTCAACCCAGGGTACGGGCAATCAGCCCCAGCATTTT	CASSTQGTGNQPQHF
TRBD2	TRBV7-8	NA	TRBJ2-7	TGTGCCAGCAGCTTATGGGGGAGGGCCGGGGACGAGCAGTACTTC	CASSLWGRAGDEQYF
TRBD1	TRBV7-9	NA	TRBJ1-3	TGTGCCAGCAGCTTAGCAGGGGGCCCCTCTGGAAACACCATATATTTT	CASSLAGGPSGNTIYF
NA	TRBV6-2/TRBV6-3	NA	TRBJ1-2	TGTGCCAGCAGACCTGGGGGGGCGCGTTCCGGCTACACCTTC	CASRPGGARSGYTF
TRBD2	TRBV19	NA	TRBJ2-2	TGTGCCACCAAGGGTGGCGGGGGCACCGGGGAGCTGTTTTTT	CATKGGGGTGELFF
NA	TRBV5-6	once	TRBJ1-5	TGTGCCAGCAGCTGGGCGGGGTCGCGGCAGCCCCAGCATTTT	CASSWAGSRQPQHF
TRBD1	TRBV28	few	TRBJ1-2	TGTGCCAGCAGTTTTCAGGCAGGGGGCTATGGCTACACCTTC	CASSFQAGGYGYTF
TRBD1	TRBV19	NA	TRBJ1-5	TGTGCCAGTAGTACCACAGGGGCCACTAATCAGCCCCAGCATTTT	CASSTTGATNQPQHF
NA	TRBV20-1	NA	TRBJ1-2	TGCAGTGGGGAGAACTATGGCTACACCTTC	CSGENYGYTF
NA	TRBV7-2	NA	TRBJ2-3	TGTGCCAGCAGCCCGGACTGGACAGATACGCAGTATTTT	CASSPDWTDTQYF
TRBD1	TRBV15	NA	TRBJ1-2	TGTGCCACCAGCAGAGATGGGACAGGGAACTATGGCTACACCTTC	CATSRDGTGNYGYTF
NA	TRBV18	NA	TRBJ2-7	TGTGCCAGCTCACCAGTAGAACAGTCGTACGAGCAGTACTTC	CASSPVEQSYEQYF
NA	TRBV10-3	NA	TRBJ2-2	TGTGCCATCAGTGAGCGGACTAACCCGAACACCGGGGAGCTGTTTTTT	CAISERTNPNTGELFF
TRBD1	TRBV24-1	NA	TRBJ2-2	TGTGCCACGGGACAGAAATCCACCGGGGAGCTGTTTTTT	CATGQKSTGELFF
NA	TRBV3-1/TRBV3-2	NA	TRBJ2-2	TGTGCCAGCAGCCCTTGGGCAGGGGCGAACACCGGGGAGCTGTTTTTT	CASSPWAGANTGELFF
NA	TRBV29-1	NA	TRBJ2-7	TGCAGCGCGGGCTGGGGCTTGTCGAGCTCCTACGAGCAGTACTTC	CSAGWGLSSSYEQYF
NA	TRBV27	NA	TRBJ1-1	TGTGCCAGCAGTGCGGACAGAACTAAGAACACTGAAGCTTTCTTT	CASSADRTKNTEAFF
NA	TRBV12-3/TRBV12-4	few	TRBJ2-5	TGTGCCAGCGGTAGGACAGCCCAAGAGACCCAGTACTTC	CASGRTAQETQYF
TRBD2	TRBV5-4	NA	TRBJ2-3	TGTGCCAGCAGCCCGGAACTAGCGGGAGCCGGTACAGATACGCAGTATTTT	CASSPELAGAGTDTQYF
TRBD1	TRBV19	NA	TRBJ1-5	TGTGCCAGTAGTATGGGGACAGGGTATGGGGGCAATCAGCCCCAGCATTTT	CASSMGTGYGGNQPQHF
NA	TRBV29-1	few	TRBJ2-7	TGCAGCGTGGGCGGGACACTCCGGAGCGAGCAGTACTTC	CSVGGTLRSEQYF
TRBD1	TRBV18	NA	TRBJ2-7	TGTGCCAGCTCACCACCGTCCAGGGGGACCTACGAGCAGTACTTC	CASSPPSRGTYEQYF
NA	TRBV5-3	NA	TRBJ1-1	TGTGCCAGAAGCCCTCGACAGTCTCCGCTCTTTCGGAACACTGAAGCTTTCTTT	CARSPRQSPLFRNTEAFF
TRBD1	TRBV11-1	NA	TRBJ2-7	TGTGCCAGCAGCAACCGGGGTGACAGGGTGTACGAGCAGTACTTC	CASSNRGDRVYEQYF
NA	TRBV3-1/TRBV3-2	NA	TRBJ1-2	TGTGCCAGCAGCCAAGCGGTAGCCTATGGCTACACCTTC	CASSQAVAYGYTF
TRBD1	TRBV27	NA	TRBJ1-1	TGTGCCAGCGGGTCAGGACAGGGACGACAAACTGAAGCTTTCTTT	CASGSGQGRQTEAFF
NA	TRBV7-9	NA	TRBJ2-2	TGTGCCAGCAGCTTAAGGCGGTCTAGTCTATCTACCGGGGAGCTGTTTTTT	CASSLRRSSLSTGELFF
TRBD2	TRBV2	NA	TRBJ2-5	TGTGCCAGCACAAAGAGACTAGCGGGAGACGAGACCCAGTACTTC	CASTKRLAGDETQYF
TRBD1	TRBV5-5	NA	TRBJ2-6	TGTGCCAGCAGCTACTCCCGACAGGGGGCCTCTGGGGCCAACGTCCTGACTTTC	CASSYSRQGASGANVLTF
TRBD1	TRBV4-3	NA	TRBJ2-7	TGCGCCAGCAGCCAAGAGGGACAGTCCTTCTACGAGCAGTACTTC	CASSQEGQSFYEQYF
NA	TRBV7-8	NA	TRBJ2-4	TGTGCCAGCAGCGTGGAGGCCAAAAACATTCAGTACTTC	CASSVEAKNIQYF
NA	TRBV27	NA	TRBJ2-5	TGTGCCAGCAGTTTACCCCCGGAGACCCAGTACTTC	CASSLPPETQYF
TRBD1	TRBV5-1	NA	TRBJ2-3	TGCGCCAGCAGCATACCGACAGGGGGCGCAGCAGATACGCAGTATTTT	CASSIPTGGAADTQYF
NA	TRBV5-1	NA	TRBJ1-3	TGCGCCAGCACCTCTCTCGAGGGAAACACCATATATTTT	CASTSLEGNTIYF
TRBD1	TRBV12-3/TRBV12-4	NA	TRBJ2-1	TGTGCCAGCAGCCTGGACAGGGACAATGAGCAGTTCTTC	CASSLDRDNEQFF
TRBD1	TRBV11-3	NA	TRBJ2-7	TGTGCCAGCAGCTCCGGTGGGACAGGGGGGGACGAGCAGTACTTC	CASSSGGTGGDEQYF